This T cell receptor (beta chain) emerged from a study of CD8 T cells in ankylosing spondylitis. Findings of the study overall: Certain motif variants had earlier appeared in reactive arthritis synovial fluid and blood. Matched ankylosing spondylitis synovial fluid reportedly contained a significantly enriched population of disease-linked clones.

There are many counts of this clonotype. Its specificity is not known. As the method for making TCR beta libraries, quantitative 5'-RACE with molecular barcodes was used. TCRdb itself ran the 5' RACE reads through MiXCR, one entry per CDR3 protein. The profile shows fewer than 250,000 distinct CDR3 sequences, over 9.5% of them singletons. This CDR3 spans 15 amino acids. Trimming removed 4 bases at V and 0 bases at J, with 12 bases between. Germline V gene data show CDR1 as MNHEY and CDR2 as SVGAGI. The chain links TRBV6-5 to TRBJ1-1, with no clear D. The clonotype was recovered from a male donor with ankylosing spondylitis or in good health (not recorded which). The source material was blood, either unsorted or a sorted T cell fraction (not recorded which). The CDR3 protein is CASSSQQTLNTEAFF. In DNA, the CDR3 is TGTGCCAGCAGTTCTCAACAGACACTGAACACTGAAGCTTTCTTT.